This T cell receptor beta chain was sequenced for a study of cytomegalovirus exposure and HLA in healthy donors. Comments on this clone: Antigen: not known.

CDR1 and CDR2 (germline): MNHNY, SVGAGI (reference sequence). V lost 5 bases and J 0 bases, leaving 9 bases between the germline ends. CDR3 length equals 14 residues. Study-wide results and caveats: On later analysis, the bulk of CMV-associated TCR beta chains appeared to be HLA-restricted. Sequencing depth across donors, presence/absence analyses assumed, was roughly uniform. Most observed TCR sequences were rare, whereas some public TCRs were detected in many donors. Earlier findings revealed that most TCR beta V segments proved productive either about 90% or about 30% of the time.

Amplification used 60 Vbeta primers and 13 Jbeta primers. Libraries were prepared by immunoSEQ multiplex PCR; TCRdb keeps only in-frame clonotypes and omits some of them. The table includes 200,000 to 300,000 clones, roughly 78% detected once. This TCR came from a boy younger than 18 in good health and CMV-seronegative. The specimen sequenced was PBMCs. The V and J genes are TRBV6-6 and TRBJ2-3; D may be TRBD2 (6 bases). CDR3 loop: CASSLGGSTDTQYF. CDR3 DNA sequence: TGTGCCAGCAGTCTCGGGGGTAGCACAGATACGCAGTATTTT.